This TCR beta chain was captured by sequencing in a study of CD8+ T cells in alopecia areata. Study overall: The percentage of affected scalp area served as the score of severity for treated patients.

The length of the CDR3 is 12 residues. Between the trimmed V and J ends, which lost 3 bases and 3 bases, there was a span of 3 bases. Germline loops: CDR1 SQVTM, CDR2 ANQGSEA. The sequencing template was cDNA reverse transcribed from extracted RNA. Here immunoSEQ multiplex PCR was the method, and the copy in TCRdb shows in-frame clones only, minus some. This table holds about 190,000 clones, around three fifths found once. A word on this clone: The sample holds other DNA sequences that translate to the same CDR3.

This sample's treatment: oral pan-JAK inhibitor, 5-10 mg twice daily. The V gene is TRBV29-1, the J gene TRBJ2-6, with unresolved D. The source of this sequence is a human donor with alopecia areata. The specimen was CD4+ T cells sorted from blood, collected around week 50, from a patient treated with tofacitinib. The CDR3 loop reads CSVDSGANVLTF. The CDR3 DNA reads as TGCAGCGTTGATAGTGGGGCCAACGTCCTGACTTTC.